Each of the 20 T cell receptor beta chains below was sequenced from the same sample in a study of cytomegalovirus exposure and HLA in healthy donors. The PCR contained 60 Vbeta and 13 Jbeta primers. The method was immunoSEQ multiplex PCR; TCRdb's version includes in-frame clones alone and lacks a portion of them. The sample carries 100,000 to 150,000 clones, 83% recorded once. The source material was PBMCs. The receptors originated from a middle-aged woman in good health and CMV-seropositive.

The chain combines TRBV28 with TRBJ2-4; no clear D gene. There are 13 residues in the CDR3. Germline V gene data show CDR1 as MDHEN and CDR2 as SYDVKM. Between the trimmed V and J ends, which lost 8 bases and 1 base, there was a span of 9 bases. The CDR3 loop is CASLPVAKNIQYF. CDR3 in DNA: TGTGCCAGCCTTCCGGTTGCCAAAAACATTCAGTACTTC. The entire variable domain, with the rest obtained from reference TRBV28 and TRBJ2-4, is as follows: DVKVTQSSRYLVKRTGEKVFLECVQDMDHENMFWYRQDPGLGLRLIYFSYDVKMKEKGDIPEGYSVSREKKERFSLILESASTNQTSMYLCASLPVAKNIQYFGAGTRLSVL.

This clone was found a few times. The V call is TRBV7-9, the J call TRBJ1-1; D gene ambiguous. Per germline, CDR1 SEHNR and CDR2 FQNEAQ (reference sequence). This CDR3 is 13 amino acids long. V was shortened by 3 bases and J by 1 base, with 6 bases between the two germline ends. DNA of the CDR3: TGTGCCAGCAGCTTCGGTGGGAACACTGAAGCTTTCTTT. Its translation is CASSFGGNTEAFF.

Points on this clone: The germline gene is not matched at one end of the junction; a read error may be the cause. The chain has TRBV9 and TRBJ2-5; 10 bases match TRBD2. Germline CDR1 and CDR2: SGDLS and YYNGEE. This CDR3 is 11 amino acids long. CDR3 in amino acids: CASSSPGLANF. The CDR3 bases are TGTGCCAGCAGCTCTCCGGGACTAGCGAACTTC.

The chain employs TRBV6-5 and TRBJ2-1, with TRBD1 matching over 11 bases. Germline V gene data show CDR1 as MNHEY and CDR2 as SVGAGI. V gave up 6 bases and J gave up 4 bases; unmatched junction bases: 5. This CDR3 has 15 residues. The DNA for the CDR3 is TGTGCCAGCAGAGGAGGACAGGGGGCTTACAATGAGCAGTTCTTC. Encoded protein: CASRGGQGAYNEQFF.

This rearrangement joins TRBV6-5 to TRBJ2-7; 11 bases match TRBD1. CDR1 MNHEY and CDR2 SVGAGI come from the germline V gene. This CDR3 comprises 15 residues. V lost 6 bases and J lost 5; bases outside the gene matches: 9. CDR3 nucleotide sequence: TGTGCCAGCAGCCAATGGACAGGGGGCCAAGACGAGCAGTACTTC. It codes for CASSQWTGGQDEQYF.

The rearrangement links TRBV5-4 to TRBJ2-3; 7 bases map to TRBD2. The CDR3 has 17 residues. Per the germline V gene, CDR1 is SGHNT and CDR2 is YYREEE (reference sequence). Unmatched junction bases numbered 12, after V lost 0 bases and J lost 5 bases. CDR3 sequence: CASSLGGGRGGGDTQYF. In DNA form, the CDR3 reads TGTGCCAGCAGCTTGGGGGGCGGGCGGGGCGGGGGAGATACGCAGTATTTT.

V gene TRBV9 combines with J gene TRBJ1-2; D might be TRBD1 (5 bases). The CDR3 contains 15 residues. Germline-derived CDR1 and CDR2 are SGDLS and YYNGEE. V gave up 0 bases and J gave up 4 bases, with 13 bases separating them. The CDR3 loop reads CASSVDSPGLYGYTF. The CDR3 DNA is TGTGCCAGCAGCGTAGATAGTCCAGGGCTCTATGGCTACACCTTC.

The J gene is TRBJ2-3, the V gene TRBV5-8; perhaps TRBD2 as D (6 bases). This CDR3 has 15 amino acids. V was shortened by 4 bases and J by 1 base, with 13 bases between the two germline ends. Germline assignment: CDR1 SGHTS and CDR2 YDEGEE. CDR3 amino acids: CASSPGEAGTDTQYF. CDR3 nucleotides: TGTGCCAGCAGCCCCGGGGAGGCGGGCACAGATACGCAGTATTTT.

V gene TRBV5-1 combines with J gene TRBJ2-1, with TRBD2 matching 9 bases. Germline V CDR1 and CDR2: SGHRS, YFSETQ. The CDR3 loop spans 16 amino acids. The junction had 8 bases not matched to a gene; V was cut back by 0 bases and J by 7 bases. The CDR3 nucleotides read TGCGCCAGCAGCTTGGTTGCTAGCGGGACTCCTAATGAGCAGTTCTTC. Translating gives CASSLVASGTPNEQFF.

This clone has a single count. For the CDR3, the DNA is TGTGCCAGCAGCAAACGGAGCTCCTACAATGAGCAGTTCTTC. It is translated as CASSKRSSYNEQFF. The chain is built from TRBV21-1 and TRBJ2-1; the D call in the table, TRBD2, was not verified against the DNA. TRBV21-1 is assigned pseudogene status. The CDR3 runs to 14 residues.

V is TRBV7-9 and J is TRBJ2-7; the D gene is possibly TRBD1 (6 bases). The CDR3 consists of 15 residues. The V and J ends lost 3 bases and 5 bases respectively, with 17 bases between them. Looked up from germline, CDR1 is SEHNR and CDR2 is FQNEAQ (reference sequence). The CDR3 coding sequence is TGTGCCAGCAGCTTTTACACAGGGCCAATGGACGAGCAGTACTTC. Its protein product is CASSFYTGPMDEQYF.

This clone has only one observation. The genes are TRBV5-8 and TRBJ1-5; D may be TRBD1 (5 bases). V dropped 2 bases and J dropped 1 base, with 10 bases sitting between them. There are 15 residues in the CDR3. The V gene's germline CDR1 is SGHTS and CDR2 YDEGEE. The CDR3 bases are TGTGCCAGCAGCTTCCAGGGCGCGAGCAATCAGCCCCAGCATTTT. Translated, it gives CASSFQGASNQPQHF.

The chain uses TRBV27 and TRBJ2-7; no clear D gene. Trimming cost V 3 bases and J 3 bases, with 12 bases left between them. Germline CDR1 reads MNHEY; CDR2 reads SMNVEV (reference sequence). The CDR3 loop spans 14 amino acids. As DNA, the CDR3 is TGTGCCAGCAGTTTTGCCCCTTCGAGCTACGAGCAGTACTTC. Protein sequence: CASSFAPSSYEQYF.

The chain joins TRBV12-5 to TRBJ1-4; D is undetermined. This CDR3 has 16 amino acids. CDR1 is LGHNT and CDR2 is FRNRAP in the germline V gene. With 0 bases removed from V and 5 bases from J, the gap between germline ends came to 13 bases. The CDR3 DNA reads TGTGCTAGTGGTTTGGTACTTCCACAGAAAAATGAAAAACTGTTTTTT. Translating it yields CASGLVLPQKNEKLFF.

The V gene is TRBV10-1, the J gene TRBJ2-2, with 7 positions matching TRBD1. J gave up 4 bases and V 4 bases, and 9 bases lay outside the gene matches. The CDR3 totals 16 residues. Germline lookup yields CDR1 WNHNN and CDR2 SYGVQD (reference sequence). The CDR3 region has the DNA TGCGCCAGCAGTGGATGGGACAGATCGGGCACCGGGGAGCTGTTTTTT. Its translation: CASSGWDRSGTGELFF.

The chain couples TRBV30 to TRBJ2-7; D perhaps matches TRBD1 (7 bases). Germline loops: CDR1 GTSNPN, CDR2 SVGIG (reference sequence). Trimming took off 5 bases at V and 2 bases at J, with 16 bases between the two ends. This CDR3 contains 14 residues. CDR3 residues: CAWDTAGGTYEQYF. DNA for the CDR3: TGTGCCTGGGACACGGCAGGGGGGACCTACGAGCAGTACTTC. The full variable domain, rest sourced from reference TRBV30 and TRBJ2-7, is SQTIHQWPATLVQPVGSPLSLECTVEGTSNPNLYWYRQAAGRGLQLLFYSVGIGQISSEVPQNLSASRPQDRQFILSSKKLLLSDSGFYLCAWDTAGGTYEQYFGPGTRLTVT.

This clone was observed a single time. V gene TRBV19 combines with J gene TRBJ1-1; maybe TRBD1 (6 bases). V was shortened by 8 bases and J by 0 bases, with 13 bases between the two germline ends. This CDR3 has 14 residues. Per the germline V gene, CDR1 is LNHDA and CDR2 is SQIVND (reference sequence). The CDR3 nucleotides are TGTGCCAGTGGGGGCAGGCCAATGAACACTGAAGCTTTCTTT. Translating gives CASGGRPMNTEAFF. Using reference TRBV19 and TRBJ1-1 for the parts outside the CDR3, the full variable domain is DGGITQSPKYLFRKEGQNVTLSCEQNLNHDAMYWYRQDPGQGLRLIYYSQIVNDFQKGDIAEGYSVSREKKESFPLTVTSAQKNPTAFYLCASGGRPMNTEAFFGQGTRLTVV.

This clone has just a few counts. The chain uses TRBV30 and TRBJ2-2; TRBD2 matches at 11 bases. The CDR3 loop spans 18 amino acids. The germline CDR1 and CDR2 sequences are GTSNPN and SVGIG (reference sequence). V was clipped by 2 bases and J by 4 bases; unmatched bases: 12. The CDR3 loop is CAWSLLAGGLLGTGELFF. The CDR3 nucleotides are TGTGCCTGGAGTCTGCTAGCGGGAGGACTTCTTGGCACCGGGGAGCTGTTTTTT.

V is TRBV19 and J is TRBJ1-1, with 10 bases that match TRBD1. The CDR3 runs to 15 residues. The J segment lost 8 bases and the V segment lost 6 bases, leaving 12 bases of the junction unmatched. The V gene's germline CDR1 is LNHDA and CDR2 SQIVND (reference sequence). The CDR3 loop reads CASRPLGQGNWEAFF. CDR3 nucleotides: TGTGCCAGTAGACCTTTGGGACAGGGGAATTGGGAAGCTTTCTTT.

The J gene is TRBJ2-5, the V gene TRBV5-1, with 7 bases identical to TRBD2. Losses at the gene ends were 7 bases for V and 3 bases for J; bases not matched to a gene: 6. Germline CDR1 is SGHRS and CDR2 is YFSETQ. The CDR3 length is 13 residues. The CDR3 DNA is TGCGCCAGCTCCGGGGCGGGAGAAGAGACCCAGTACTTC. Translation: CASSGAGEETQYF. Combining the CDR3 with reference TRBV5-1 and TRBJ2-5 gives the whole variable domain KAGVTQTPRYLIKTRGQQVTLSCSPISGHRSVSWYQQTPGQGLQFLFEYFSETQRNKGNFPGRFSGRQFSNSRSEMNVSTLELGDSALYLCASSGAGEETQYFGPGTRLLVL.